This record covers a single T cell receptor beta chain. The antigen remains undetermined. The data are from a study of response to subunit inactivated influenza vaccine. Study-wide points: The study's authors posited that every seasonal influenza vaccination enlists few new T cells.

From the RT-PCR reads, TCRdb called clonotypes with MiXCR, one entry per CDR3 protein. The sample has 590,000 or so distinct CDR3 sequences, 12% to 15% seen once; the top ten hold about 7.6%. The V and J ends lost 0 bases and 0 bases, in that order; junction bases with no gene match: 2. The CDR3 consists of 17 residues. This rearrangement joins TRBV12-3 or TRBV12-4 to TRBJ2-4, with 10 bases aligning to TRBD1. The clonotype was recovered from a man aged 50 or older who received an inactivated influenza vaccine. The sequences come from PBMCs from blood, collected roughly 2 weeks before vaccination. The CDR3, as DNA: TGTGCCAGCAGTTTAGCTGGGACAGGGGTAGCCAAAAACATTCAGTACTTC. Amino acids: CASSLAGTGVAKNIQYF.